This T cell receptor (beta chain) was obtained from a study of blood T cell repertoires in COVID-19. About the study: The United States, Italy and Spain were the sources of the acute and convalescent COVID-19 samples. Sources were T cells, B-cell-depleted T cells, or PBMCs; the material itself was cDNA or gDNA.

How the authors handled the data: Reference gene primer amplification in the assay estimated nucleated cell counts. Assay: immunoSEQ multiplex PCR; the TCRdb copy retains only in-frame clones and omits some. That table gives V, J and clone size, and the DNA gave D and trimming. Among more than 10,000 clones listed, roughly 89% were seen once. V lost 4 bases to trimming and J lost 3 bases, with 5 bases between them. Germline assignment: CDR1 SGHNT and CDR2 YENEEA. The CDR3 extends over 12 amino acids. This TCR derives from a human donor in a cohort sampled during active COVID-19. The specimen was peripheral blood. V is TRBV11-3 and J is TRBJ2-3; D remains ambiguous. The CDR3 here is CASSSSTDTQYF. The DNA of the CDR3 is TGTGCCAGCAGCTCGTCGACAGATACGCAGTATTTT.